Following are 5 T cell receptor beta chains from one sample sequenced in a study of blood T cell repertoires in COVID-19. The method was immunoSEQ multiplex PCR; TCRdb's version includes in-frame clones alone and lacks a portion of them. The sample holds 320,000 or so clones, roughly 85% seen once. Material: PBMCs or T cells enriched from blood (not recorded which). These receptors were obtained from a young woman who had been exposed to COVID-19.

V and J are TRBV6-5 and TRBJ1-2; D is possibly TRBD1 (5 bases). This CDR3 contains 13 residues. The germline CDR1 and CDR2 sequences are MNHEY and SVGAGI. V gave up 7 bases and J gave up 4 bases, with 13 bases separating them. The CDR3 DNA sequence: TGTGCCAGCAAAGCGGGGGACTTCTATGGCTACACCTTC. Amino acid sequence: CASKAGDFYGYTF.

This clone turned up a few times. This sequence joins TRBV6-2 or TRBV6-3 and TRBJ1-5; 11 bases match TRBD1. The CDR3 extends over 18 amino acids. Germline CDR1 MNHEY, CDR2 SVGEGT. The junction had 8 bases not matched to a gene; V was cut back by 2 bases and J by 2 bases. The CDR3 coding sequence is TGTGCCAGCAGTTACCCGGGACAGGGGGTGTCGCGCAATCAGCCCCAGCATTTT. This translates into CASSYPGQGVSRNQPQHF.

The DNA for the CDR3 is TGCGCCAGCAGCCAAGATGCCGGAGGGGTGGGGGCAACTAATGAAAAACTGTTTTTT. Translated: CASSQDAGGVGATNEKLFF. The chain carries TRBV4-1 and TRBJ1-4; D perhaps matches TRBD1 (5 bases). The V end was cut by 0 bases, the J end by 0 bases, with 17 bases between. This CDR3 is built from 19 residues. CDR1 and CDR2 (germline): MGHRA, YSYEKL.

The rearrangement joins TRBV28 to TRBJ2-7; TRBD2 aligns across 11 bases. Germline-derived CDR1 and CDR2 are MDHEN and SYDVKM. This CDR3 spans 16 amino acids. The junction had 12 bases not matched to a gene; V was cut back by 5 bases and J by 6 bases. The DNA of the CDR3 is TGTGCCAGCAGTCCTACTAGCGGGGGTTATCCTCTCGAGCAGTACTTC. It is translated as CASSPTSGGYPLEQYF. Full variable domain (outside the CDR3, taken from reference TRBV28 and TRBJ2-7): DVKVTQSSRYLVKRTGEKVFLECVQDMDHENMFWYRQDPGLGLRLIYFSYDVKMKEKGDIPEGYSVSREKKERFSLILESASTNQTSMYLCASSPTSGGYPLEQYFGPGTRLTVT.

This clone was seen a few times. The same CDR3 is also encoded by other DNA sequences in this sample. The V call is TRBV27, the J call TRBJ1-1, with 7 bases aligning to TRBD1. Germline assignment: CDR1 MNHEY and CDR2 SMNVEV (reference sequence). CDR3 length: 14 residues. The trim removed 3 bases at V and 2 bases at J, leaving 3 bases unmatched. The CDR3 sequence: CASSFQGGNTEAFF. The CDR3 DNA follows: TGTGCCAGCAGTTTCCAAGGGGGCAACACTGAAGCTTTCTTT.